Listed below are T cell receptor beta chains from one sample, sequenced in a study of OX40 agonist ivuxolimab in advanced cancers. The protocol was immunoSEQ multiplex PCR, while the TCRdb copy is restricted to in-frame clones and leaves out a portion. The repertoire includes tens of thousands of clones, 89% of them detected once, and roughly 0.33% sits in the top ten. Sample: CD4+ or CD8+ T cells sorted from blood, taken in a trial of the OX40 agonist ivuxolimab. These receptors all stem from an adult with an advanced solid tumor such as melanoma, head and neck, liver or kidney cancer. The CDR3 runs from the conserved cysteine through the conserved F or W. A D gene is named only where the DNA matches it firmly. For some rows the clone size is stated as once, few or many, or as a class when expanded; others skip it.

cdr3_length: 14
d_call: .
clone_size: .
j_call: TRBJ1-1
v_call: TRBV7-2
cdr3_nt: TGTGCCAGCAGCTCGCCAGGTGGGGACACTGAAGCTTTCTTT
cdr3_aa: CASSSPGGDTEAFF

cdr3_length: 15
d_call: .
clone_size: .
j_call: TRBJ2-7
v_call: TRBV7-8
cdr3_nt: TGTGCCAGCACCCCAAGAGGGGCCTTCTCCTACGAGCAGTACTTC
cdr3_aa: CASTPRGAFSYEQYF

cdr3_length: 11
d_call: .
clone_size: .
j_call: TRBJ2-5
v_call: TRBV20-1
cdr3_nt: TGCAGTGCTAGAATCGGGGAGACCCAGTACTTC
cdr3_aa: CSARIGETQYF

cdr3_length: 13
d_call: .
clone_size: few
j_call: TRBJ1-5
v_call: TRBV30
cdr3_nt: TGTGCCTGGAGTGGGGACGTTAATCAGCCCCAGCATTTT
cdr3_aa: CAWSGDVNQPQHF

cdr3_length: 16
d_call: .
clone_size: .
j_call: TRBJ2-2
v_call: TRBV11-2
cdr3_nt: TGTGCCAGCAGCTTCAATGGCAGGGAGAACACCGGGGAGCTGTTTTTT
cdr3_aa: CASSFNGRENTGELFF

cdr3_length: 16
d_call: TRBD2
clone_size: .
j_call: TRBJ2-3
v_call: TRBV7-3
cdr3_nt: TGTGCCAGCAGCGAGTCTAGCGGGGGGGCCAGTTTTACGCAGTATTTT
cdr3_aa: CASSESSGGASFTQYF

cdr3_length: 13
d_call: .
clone_size: .
j_call: TRBJ2-5
v_call: TRBV28
cdr3_nt: TGTGCCAGCAGTTTTGGGACACGGGAGACCCAGTACTTC
cdr3_aa: CASSFGTRETQYF

cdr3_length: 14
d_call: TRBD1
clone_size: .
j_call: TRBJ1-2
v_call: TRBV27
cdr3_nt: TGTGCCAGCAGTCCTCGACAGGGGTGGTATGGCTACACCTTC
cdr3_aa: CASSPRQGWYGYTF

cdr3_length: 16
d_call: TRBD1
clone_size: .
j_call: TRBJ1-2
v_call: TRBV19
cdr3_nt: TGTGCCAGTAGTGACTTAACAGGGGGTTTTCTCCTCGGCTACACCTTC
cdr3_aa: CASSDLTGGFLLGYTF

cdr3_length: 12
d_call: .
clone_size: .
j_call: TRBJ2-3
v_call: TRBV30
cdr3_nt: TGTGCCTGGGGTCCAGGGGTAGATACGCAGTATTTT
cdr3_aa: CAWGPGVDTQYF

cdr3_length: 14
d_call: .
clone_size: .
j_call: TRBJ2-3
v_call: TRBV30
cdr3_nt: TGTGCCTGGAGGCGAGGCTTGGGGCCAGATACGCAGTATTTT
cdr3_aa: CAWRRGLGPDTQYF

cdr3_length: 14
d_call: .
clone_size: .
j_call: TRBJ1-1
v_call: TRBV29-1
cdr3_nt: TGCAGCGCCGAGGGGGGGCTAGGGAACACTGAAGCTTTCTTT
cdr3_aa: CSAEGGLGNTEAFF

cdr3_length: 14
d_call: .
clone_size: .
j_call: TRBJ2-1
v_call: TRBV5-1
cdr3_nt: TGCGCCAGCAGCTTGGACAGGGACTACAATGAGCAGTTCTTC
cdr3_aa: CASSLDRDYNEQFF

cdr3_length: 16
d_call: TRBD2
clone_size: .
j_call: TRBJ2-2
v_call: TRBV4-3
cdr3_nt: TGCGCCAGCAGCCTGGGCGGTAGCGGGATCGACGGGGAGCTGTTTTTT
cdr3_aa: CASSLGGSGIDGELFF

cdr3_length: 17
d_call: TRBD1
clone_size: .
j_call: TRBJ2-7
v_call: TRBV6-1
cdr3_nt: TGTGCCAGCAGTGAAGCGCGAGGACAGGGGGTCCGAGGCGAGCAGTACTTC
cdr3_aa: CASSEARGQGVRGEQYF

cdr3_length: 16
d_call: TRBD2
clone_size: .
j_call: TRBJ2-7
v_call: TRBV7-9
cdr3_nt: TGTGCCAGCAGCCGGACTAGCGGGGTTGGGTCCTACGAGCAGTACTTC
cdr3_aa: CASSRTSGVGSYEQYF

cdr3_length: 14
d_call: .
clone_size: .
j_call: TRBJ2-1
v_call: TRBV2
cdr3_nt: TGTGCCAGCGCGGTCACCCCCGCGCGGAATGAGCAGTTCTTC
cdr3_aa: CASAVTPARNEQFF

cdr3_length: 12
d_call: TRBD1
clone_size: .
j_call: TRBJ2-7
v_call: TRBV14
cdr3_nt: TGTGCCAGCAGCCAGGACAGGATAGCGCAGTACTTC
cdr3_aa: CASSQDRIAQYF

cdr3_length: 15
d_call: TRBD1
clone_size: once
j_call: TRBJ1-1
v_call: TRBV10-3
cdr3_nt: TGTGCCATCAGTGAGAAGGGGACAGGGGAGAACTTGGTGGACTTT
cdr3_aa: CAISEKGTGENLVDF

cdr3_length: 14
d_call: .
clone_size: .
j_call: TRBJ1-1
v_call: TRBV11-3
cdr3_nt: TGTGCCAGCAGCCCCAAGGGGCAGGGAACTGAAGCTTTCTTT
cdr3_aa: CASSPKGQGTEAFF

cdr3_length: 15
d_call: .
clone_size: .
j_call: TRBJ1-3
v_call: TRBV7-8
cdr3_nt: TGTGCCAGCAGCTTACCGGGGGGCTCTGGAAACACCATATATTTT
cdr3_aa: CASSLPGGSGNTIYF

cdr3_length: 13
d_call: .
clone_size: .
j_call: TRBJ1-2
v_call: TRBV27
cdr3_nt: TGTGCCAGCAGGGAAGACAGGAGGGGTGGCTACACCTTC
cdr3_aa: CASREDRRGGYTF

cdr3_length: 14
d_call: .
clone_size: once
j_call: TRBJ2-5
v_call: TRBV5-1
cdr3_nt: TGCGCCAGCAGCTTGGCCGTACAGTTGAGGAACCAGTACTTC
cdr3_aa: CASSLAVQLRNQYF

cdr3_length: 14
d_call: .
clone_size: .
j_call: TRBJ2-5
v_call: TRBV5-1
cdr3_nt: TGCGCCAGCAGCATGGGGTCAGGGAGGGAGACCCAGTACTTC
cdr3_aa: CASSMGSGRETQYF

cdr3_length: 15
d_call: .
clone_size: .
j_call: TRBJ2-4
v_call: TRBV19
cdr3_nt: TGTGCCAGTAGTATGGGGCAGGGTCTACAGGACATTCAGTACTTC
cdr3_aa: CASSMGQGLQDIQYF

cdr3_length: 15
d_call: .
clone_size: .
j_call: TRBJ2-5
v_call: TRBV7-2
cdr3_nt: TGTGCCAGCAGCTTAGTTTCGCCCCCGCGGGAGACCCAGTACTTC
cdr3_aa: CASSLVSPPRETQYF

cdr3_length: 13
d_call: .
clone_size: .
j_call: TRBJ2-1
v_call: TRBV4-1
cdr3_nt: TGCGCCAGCAGCCCCCTCTGGGTCAATGAGCAGTTCTTC
cdr3_aa: CASSPLWVNEQFF

cdr3_length: 13
d_call: .
clone_size: .
j_call: TRBJ2-2
v_call: TRBV10-3
cdr3_nt: TGTGCCATCATAGGCGGGAACACCGGGGAGCTGTTTTTT
cdr3_aa: CAIIGGNTGELFF

cdr3_length: 12
d_call: .
clone_size: .
j_call: TRBJ2-3
v_call: TRBV29-1
cdr3_nt: TGCAGCTCAGTTAAGAGGGGAGATACGCAGTATTTT
cdr3_aa: CSSVKRGDTQYF

cdr3_length: 16
d_call: .
clone_size: .
j_call: TRBJ1-1
v_call: TRBV4-1
cdr3_nt: TGCGCCAGCAGCCCGAACGGGGGGGCAGGAGAAACTGAAGCTTTCTTT
cdr3_aa: CASSPNGGAGETEAFF

cdr3_length: 10
d_call: .
clone_size: .
j_call: TRBJ1-1
v_call: TRBV11-2
cdr3_nt: TGTGCCAGCAGCTCCGGGGTGGCTTTCTTT
cdr3_aa: CASSSGVAFF

cdr3_length: 14
d_call: TRBD1
clone_size: .
j_call: TRBJ1-4
v_call: TRBV14
cdr3_nt: TGTGCCAGCAGCCAAACGGCACAGGGGGAAAAACTGTTTTTT
cdr3_aa: CASSQTAQGEKLFF

cdr3_length: 15
d_call: .
clone_size: .
j_call: TRBJ1-2
v_call: TRBV4-1
cdr3_nt: TGCGCCAGCAGCCCCCAGTGGTTGACTAACTATGGCTACACCTTC
cdr3_aa: CASSPQWLTNYGYTF

cdr3_length: 17
d_call: TRBD1
clone_size: .
j_call: TRBJ1-2
v_call: TRBV7-2
cdr3_nt: TGTGCCAGCAGCTTACGACAGGGAATAACCACTAACTATGGCTACACCTTC
cdr3_aa: CASSLRQGITTNYGYTF

cdr3_length: 16
d_call: TRBD2
clone_size: .
j_call: TRBJ2-5
v_call: TRBV19
cdr3_nt: TGTGCCAGTAGGAAACGACTAGCGGGGATCCAAGAGACCCAGTACTTC
cdr3_aa: CASRKRLAGIQETQYF

cdr3_length: 11
d_call: .
clone_size: .
j_call: TRBJ1-1
v_call: TRBV27
cdr3_nt: TGTGCCAGCAGTAGATACGGGGAGGCTTTCTTT
cdr3_aa: CASSRYGEAFF

cdr3_length: 13
d_call: .
clone_size: .
j_call: TRBJ1-3
v_call: TRBV7-2
cdr3_nt: TGTGCCAGCAGCTCCCGGGGGGGGAACACCATATATTTT
cdr3_aa: CASSSRGGNTIYF

cdr3_length: 16
d_call: .
clone_size: .
j_call: TRBJ1-3
v_call: TRBV5-1
cdr3_nt: TGCGCCAGCAGCTTGTCCCCAGGGGACTCTGGAAACACCATATATTTT
cdr3_aa: CASSLSPGDSGNTIYF

cdr3_length: 15
d_call: .
clone_size: .
j_call: TRBJ1-5
v_call: TRBV7-2
cdr3_nt: TGTGCCAGCAGCTTAGGGGTCTATAGCAATCAGCCCCAGCATTTT
cdr3_aa: CASSLGVYSNQPQHF

cdr3_length: 13
d_call: .
clone_size: .
j_call: TRBJ1-1
v_call: TRBV11-2
cdr3_nt: TGTGCCAGCAGCTTCAGTTGGACCACTGAAGCTTTCTTT
cdr3_aa: CASSFSWTTEAFF

cdr3_length: 17
d_call: TRBD1
clone_size: .
j_call: TRBJ1-2
v_call: TRBV5-1
cdr3_nt: TGCGCCAGCAGCCTAGGCGGGGACAGGGTTCGGCGTGGTGGCTACACCTTC
cdr3_aa: CASSLGGDRVRRGGYTF

cdr3_length: 15
d_call: TRBD2
clone_size: .
j_call: TRBJ2-3
v_call: TRBV27
cdr3_nt: TGTGCCAGCAGGCTTTCTATAGCGGGAGTATATACGCAGTATTTT
cdr3_aa: CASRLSIAGVYTQYF

cdr3_length: 12
d_call: .
clone_size: .
j_call: TRBJ1-5
v_call: TRBV7-9
cdr3_nt: TGTGCCAGCAGCCACGGGGGCGGCCTCCAGCATTTT
cdr3_aa: CASSHGGGLQHF